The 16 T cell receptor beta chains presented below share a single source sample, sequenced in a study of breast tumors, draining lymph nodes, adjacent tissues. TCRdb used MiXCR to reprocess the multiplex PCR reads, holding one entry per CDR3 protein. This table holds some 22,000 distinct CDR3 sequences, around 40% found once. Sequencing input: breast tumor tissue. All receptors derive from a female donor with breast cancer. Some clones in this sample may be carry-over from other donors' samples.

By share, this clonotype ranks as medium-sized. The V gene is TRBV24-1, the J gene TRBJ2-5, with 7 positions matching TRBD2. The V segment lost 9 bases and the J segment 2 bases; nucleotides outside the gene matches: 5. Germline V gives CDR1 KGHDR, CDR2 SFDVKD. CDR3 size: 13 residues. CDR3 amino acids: CATAVGGQETQYF. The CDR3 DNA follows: TGTGCCACCGCCGTGGGGGGGCAAGAGACCCAGTACTTC.

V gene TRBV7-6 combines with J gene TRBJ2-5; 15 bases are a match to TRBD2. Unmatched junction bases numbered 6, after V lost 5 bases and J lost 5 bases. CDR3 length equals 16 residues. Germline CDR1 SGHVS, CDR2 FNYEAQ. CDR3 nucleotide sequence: TGTGCCAGCAGCCCAGGGACTAGCGGGGGGTATGAGACCCAGTACTTC. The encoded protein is CASSPGTSGGYETQYF.

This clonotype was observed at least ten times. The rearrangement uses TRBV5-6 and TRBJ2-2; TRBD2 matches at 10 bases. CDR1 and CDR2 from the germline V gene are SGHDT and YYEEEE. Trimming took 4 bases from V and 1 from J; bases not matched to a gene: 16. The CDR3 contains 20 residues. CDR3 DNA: TGTGCCAGCAGCCGCCGGGTACAAAGCGGGAGGGCCCGGAACACCGGGGAGCTGTTTTTT. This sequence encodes CASSRRVQSGRARNTGELFF. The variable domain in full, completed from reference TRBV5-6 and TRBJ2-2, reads DAGVTQSPTHLIKTRGQQVTLRCSPKSGHDTVSWYQQALGQGPQFIFQYYEEEERQRGNFPDRFSGHQFPNYSSELNVNALLLGDSALYLCASSRRVQSGRARNTGELFFGEGSRLTVL.

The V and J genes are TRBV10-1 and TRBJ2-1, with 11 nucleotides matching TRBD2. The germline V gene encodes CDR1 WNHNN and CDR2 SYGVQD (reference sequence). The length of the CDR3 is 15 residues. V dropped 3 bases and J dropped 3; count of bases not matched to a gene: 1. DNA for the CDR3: TGCGCCAGCAGTGATACTAGCGGGGGCTACAATGAGCAGTTCTTC. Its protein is CASSDTSGGYNEQFF.

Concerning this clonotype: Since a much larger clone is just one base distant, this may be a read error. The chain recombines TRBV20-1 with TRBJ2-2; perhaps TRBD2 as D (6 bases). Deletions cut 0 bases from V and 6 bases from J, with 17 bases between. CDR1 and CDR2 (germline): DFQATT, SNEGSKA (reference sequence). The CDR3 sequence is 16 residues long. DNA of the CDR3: TGCAGTGCTAGAGATAACTGGGAGGCGACCCCCGGGGAGCTGTTTTTT. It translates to CSARDNWEATPGELFF.

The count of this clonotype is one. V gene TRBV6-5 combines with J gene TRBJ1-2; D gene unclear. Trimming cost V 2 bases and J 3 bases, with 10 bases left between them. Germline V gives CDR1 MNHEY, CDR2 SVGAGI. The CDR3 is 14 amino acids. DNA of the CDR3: TGTGCCAGCAGTTACGGGCTTTTTGACTATGGCTACACCTTC. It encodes CASSYGLFDYGYTF.

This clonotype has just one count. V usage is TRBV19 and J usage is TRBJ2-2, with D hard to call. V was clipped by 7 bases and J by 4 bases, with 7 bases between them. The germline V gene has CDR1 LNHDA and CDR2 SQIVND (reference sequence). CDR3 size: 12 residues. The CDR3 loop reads CASTIGTGELFF. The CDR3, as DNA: TGTGCCAGTACGATCGGCACCGGGGAGCTGTTTTTT.

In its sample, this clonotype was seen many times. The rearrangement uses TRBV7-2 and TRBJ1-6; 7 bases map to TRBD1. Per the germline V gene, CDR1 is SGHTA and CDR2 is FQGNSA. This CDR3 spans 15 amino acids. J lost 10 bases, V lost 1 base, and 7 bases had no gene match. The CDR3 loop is CASSLGRRGQSPLHF. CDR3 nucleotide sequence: TGTGCCAGCAGCTTAGGGCGTAGGGGGCAATCACCCCTCCACTTT.

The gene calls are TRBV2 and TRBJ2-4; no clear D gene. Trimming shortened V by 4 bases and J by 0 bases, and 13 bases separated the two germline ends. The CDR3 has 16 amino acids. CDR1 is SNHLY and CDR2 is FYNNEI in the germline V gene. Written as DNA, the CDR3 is TGTGCCAGCAGTGGGCAGCAACTCTTAGCCAAAAACATTCAGTACTTC. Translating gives CASSGQQLLAKNIQYF.

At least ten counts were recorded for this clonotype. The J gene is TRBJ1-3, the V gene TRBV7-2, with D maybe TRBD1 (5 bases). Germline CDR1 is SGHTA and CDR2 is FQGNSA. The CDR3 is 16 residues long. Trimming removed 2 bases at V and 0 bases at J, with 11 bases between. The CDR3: CASSLQGGTSGNTIYF. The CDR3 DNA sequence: TGTGCCAGCAGCTTACAGGGCGGAACCTCTGGAAACACCATATATTTT.

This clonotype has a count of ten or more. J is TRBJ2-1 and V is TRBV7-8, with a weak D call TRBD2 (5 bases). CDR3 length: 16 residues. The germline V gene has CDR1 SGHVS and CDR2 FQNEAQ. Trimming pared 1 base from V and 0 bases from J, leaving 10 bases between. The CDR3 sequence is CASSLGEGISYNEQFF. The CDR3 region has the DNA TGTGCCAGCAGCTTAGGAGAGGGTATCTCCTACAATGAGCAGTTCTTC.

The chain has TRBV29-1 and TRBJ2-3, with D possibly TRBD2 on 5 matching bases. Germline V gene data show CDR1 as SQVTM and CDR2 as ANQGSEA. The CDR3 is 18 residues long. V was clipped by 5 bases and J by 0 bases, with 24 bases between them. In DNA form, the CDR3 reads TGCAGCGTTAAGCTAGTGCCCTTTTCGTGGACTAGCACAGATACGCAGTATTTT. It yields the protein CSVKLVPFSWTSTDTQYF.

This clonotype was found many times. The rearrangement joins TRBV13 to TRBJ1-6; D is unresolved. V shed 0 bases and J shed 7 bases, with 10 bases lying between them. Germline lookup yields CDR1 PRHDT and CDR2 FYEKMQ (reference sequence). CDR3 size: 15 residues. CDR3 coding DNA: TGTGCCAGCAGCTTAGGTGCAGGCCTAAATTCACCCCTCCACTTT. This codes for CASSLGAGLNSPLHF.

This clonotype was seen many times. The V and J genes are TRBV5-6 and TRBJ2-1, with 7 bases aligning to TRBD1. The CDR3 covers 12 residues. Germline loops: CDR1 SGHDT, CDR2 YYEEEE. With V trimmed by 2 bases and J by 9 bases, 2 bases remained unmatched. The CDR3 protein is CASSLQGSEQFF. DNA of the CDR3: TGTGCCAGCAGCTTACAGGGGTCTGAGCAGTTCTTC.

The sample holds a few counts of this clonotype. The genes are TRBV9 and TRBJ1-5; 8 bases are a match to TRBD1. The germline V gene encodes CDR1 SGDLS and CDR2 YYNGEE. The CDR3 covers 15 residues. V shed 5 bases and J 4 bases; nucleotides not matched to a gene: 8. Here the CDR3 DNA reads TGTGCCAGCAGTTCGACAGGGGCCGCTAATCAGCCCCAGCATTTT. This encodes CASSSTGAANQPQHF.

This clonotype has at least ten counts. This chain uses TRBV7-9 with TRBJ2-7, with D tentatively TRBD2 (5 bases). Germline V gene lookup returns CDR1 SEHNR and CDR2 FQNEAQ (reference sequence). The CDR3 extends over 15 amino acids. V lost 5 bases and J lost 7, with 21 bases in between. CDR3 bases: TGTGCCAGCAGCGTATTGCGTATCCTCCCGGGAGAGCAGTACTTC. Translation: CASSVLRILPGEQYF.